This paragraph covers one T cell receptor beta chain sequence. Everyone who took part was about 18 to 90 years old, and they came from roughly 25 US areas. This sample was taken from a study of blood T cell repertoires in COVID-19. Trimming removed 4 bases from V and 3 bases from J; junction bases left unmatched: 6. CDR1 and CDR2 from the germline V gene are SGHAT and FQNNGV. The CDR3 length is 15 residues. Profiling relied on immunoSEQ multiplex PCR, and the TCRdb table lists in-frame clones only, not all of them. The sample shows around 300,000 clones, 75% to 90% of them seen only once. This TCR derives from a woman aged 18-29 years who had recovered from COVID-19. This chain links TRBV11-2 with TRBJ2-3, with TRBD2 identical over 8 bases. Sequencing was carried out using PBMCs or T cells enriched from blood (not recorded which). This chain's CDR3 is CASSSSGGKTDTQYF. CDR3 DNA: TGTGCCAGCAGCTCAAGCGGGGGAAAGACAGATACGCAGTATTTT.